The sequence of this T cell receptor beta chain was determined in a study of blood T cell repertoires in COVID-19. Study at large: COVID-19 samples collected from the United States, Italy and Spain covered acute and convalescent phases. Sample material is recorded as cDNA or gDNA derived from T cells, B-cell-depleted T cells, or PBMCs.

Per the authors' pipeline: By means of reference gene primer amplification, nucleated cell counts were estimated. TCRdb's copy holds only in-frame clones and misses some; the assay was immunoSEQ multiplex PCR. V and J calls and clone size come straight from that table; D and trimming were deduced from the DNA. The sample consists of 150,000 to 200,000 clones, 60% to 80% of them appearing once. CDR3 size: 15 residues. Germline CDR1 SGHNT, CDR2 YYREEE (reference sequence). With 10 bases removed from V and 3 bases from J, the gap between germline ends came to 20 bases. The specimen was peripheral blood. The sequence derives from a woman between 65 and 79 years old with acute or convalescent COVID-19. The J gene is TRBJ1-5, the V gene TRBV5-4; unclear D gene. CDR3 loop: CAYSSGTTLNQPQHF. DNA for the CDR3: TGTGCCTATTCCTCAGGAACAACTCTCAATCAGCCCCAGCATTTT.